This entry lists 30 T cell receptor beta chains sequenced from one sample in a study of blood T cell repertoires in COVID-19 (dated by TCRdb to 2018 to 2021). The protocol used for the library was the immunoSEQ multiplex PCR assay. As stored in TCRdb, this immuneACCESS dataset retains in-frame rearrangements with V and J assigned. A fraction of the clones does not appear; measured against another copy, unresolved V genes explain less than half of the discrepancy, and the remainder lacks a known reason. The table for this sample lists more than 150,000 clones; 81% of them were counted only once. The ten largest clones take up approximately 12% of the sample. Sequencing used peripheral blood. These TCRs come from a woman of 80 years or more with COVID-19, enrolled during active disease.

The count of this clone is one. The chain employs TRBV4-3 and TRBJ1-2; tentative D call: TRBD1 (5 bases). This CDR3 region has 15 residues. V shed 4 bases and J shed 4 bases, with 16 bases lying between them. The germline V gene has CDR1 LGHNA and CDR2 YSLEER. The CDR3: CASSPSQGTSYGYTF. The DNA for the CDR3 is TGCGCCAGCAGCCCGAGCCAGGGAACCTCCTATGGCTACACCTTC.

This chain links TRBV29-1 with TRBJ2-7; D perhaps matches TRBD2 (5 bases). CDR3 length: 16 residues. V was cut by 0 bases and J by 0 bases, with 15 bases left in between. Germline CDR1 and CDR2: SQVTM and ANQGSEA. The CDR3, as DNA: TGCAGCGTTGAAGAACTTGCAGGTGGGAGCTCCTACGAGCAGTACTTC. It is translated as CSVEELAGGSSYEQYF.

In this sample, this clone turned up many times. The chain carries TRBV19 and TRBJ2-6; D may be TRBD1 (6 bases). The V gene's germline CDR1 is LNHDA and CDR2 SQIVND (reference sequence). Trimming stripped 5 bases from V and 2 bases from J, with 10 bases between. The CDR3 sequence is 15 residues long. The CDR3 spells CASSGGTTGANVLTF. For the CDR3, the DNA is TGTGCCAGTAGTGGGGGCACGACTGGGGCCAACGTCCTGACTTTC.

V is TRBV5-4 and J is TRBJ2-1, with 7 bases aligning to TRBD2. The length of the CDR3 is 15 residues. Germline loops: CDR1 SGHNT, CDR2 YYREEE (reference sequence). The trim removed 0 bases at V and 2 bases at J, leaving 2 bases unmatched. The CDR3 coding sequence is TGTGCCAGCAGCTTGGGACTAGCCCCCTACAATGAGCAGTTCTTC. Its protein product is CASSLGLAPYNEQFF.

This clone was detected a few times. This chain joins TRBV5-1 and TRBJ1-1; D may be TRBD1 (5 bases). V lost 1 base, J lost 11 bases, and 27 bases lay in between. The CDR3 consists of 17 residues. CDR1 and CDR2 (germline): SGHRS, YFSETQ. CDR3 nucleotides: TGCGCCAGCAGCTTGAGTTGGTCTGGCAGGGTTAGGTTGGAGGCTTTCTTT. It is translated as CASSLSWSGRVRLEAFF.

The gene calls are TRBV3-1 (or the pseudogene TRBV3-2) and TRBJ1-3; D is possibly TRBD1 (6 bases). V gave up 4 bases and J gave up 5 bases, with 15 bases separating them. This CDR3 region has 15 residues. Germline CDR1 and CDR2: LGHDT and YNNKEL (reference sequence). CDR3 amino acids: CASSPHNQGRNTIYF. Here the CDR3 DNA reads TGTGCCAGCAGCCCCCATAACCAGGGGAGAAACACCATATATTTT.

V usage is TRBV10-3 and J usage is TRBJ1-2, with 8 bases identical to TRBD1. This CDR3 region has 14 residues. J lost 3 bases, V lost 11 bases, and 11 bases had no gene match. Germline loops: CDR1 ENHRY, CDR2 SYGVKD. The CDR3 region is CASYFGTGDYGYTF. CDR3 sequence (DNA): TGTGCCTCCTACTTTGGGACAGGCGACTATGGCTACACCTTC.

The chain employs TRBV18 and TRBJ2-4; D is possibly TRBD2 (6 bases). This CDR3 has 18 amino acids. The V end lost 3 bases, the J end lost 0 bases, and 18 bases lay between the germline ends. Germline V gene lookup returns CDR1 KGHSH and CDR2 LQKENI. CDR3 loop: CASSPSLVEGLAKNIQYF. DNA of the CDR3: TGTGCCAGCTCACCTTCCCTAGTGGAGGGACTAGCCAAAAACATTCAGTACTTC. The entire variable domain, with the rest obtained from reference TRBV18 and TRBJ2-4, is as follows: NAGVMQNPRHLVRRRGQEARLRCSPMKGHSHVYWYRQLPEEGLKFMVYLQKENIIDESGMPKERFSAEFPKEGPSILRIQQVVRGDSAAYFCASSPSLVEGLAKNIQYFGAGTRLSVL.

This clone has a handful of counts. In DNA, the CDR3 is TGTGCCAGTAGTAGGGGACTACTCTACAATGAGCAGTTCTTC. It yields the protein CASSRGLLYNEQFF. The rearrangement uses TRBV19 and TRBJ2-1; 7 bases align to TRBD2. The CDR3 covers 14 residues. The trim removed 4 bases at V and 3 bases at J, leaving 3 bases unmatched. Germline V lookup: CDR1 LNHDA, CDR2 SQIVND (reference sequence).

The chain carries TRBV29-1 and TRBJ2-1; D is uncertain. V lost 7 bases and J 9 bases, leaving 10 bases between the germline ends. The CDR3 totals 10 residues. Germline V gives CDR1 SQVTM, CDR2 ANQGSEA. Written as DNA, the CDR3 is TGCAGCGCTACGCTAGTTGAGCAGTTCTTC. Translated, it gives CSATLVEQFF.

This chain uses TRBV9 with TRBJ2-1; D may be TRBD2 (5 bases). Germline V gene lookup returns CDR1 SGDLS and CDR2 YYNGEE. Trimming left V 0 bases short and J 0 bases short, with 13 bases between. The CDR3 is made up of 17 amino acids. CDR3 loop: CASSVESGSSSYNEQFF. CDR3 coding DNA: TGTGCCAGCAGCGTAGAATCGGGGTCGAGCTCCTACAATGAGCAGTTCTTC. The complete variable domain, with remaining parts taken from reference TRBV9 and TRBJ2-1, reads DSGVTQTPKHLITATGQRVTLRCSPRSGDLSVYWYQQSLDQGLQFLIQYYNGEERAKGNILERFSAQQFPDLHSELNLSSLELGDSALYFCASSVESGSSSYNEQFFGPGTRLTVL.

The chain combines TRBV28 with TRBJ2-7; 13 nucleotides align to TRBD2. J gave up 7 bases and V 6 bases, and 6 bases lay outside the gene matches. Germline V gives CDR1 MDHEN, CDR2 SYDVKM. This CDR3 spans 14 amino acids. CDR3 in DNA: TGTGCCAGCAGAACTAGCGGGAGGGCCTGGGAGCAGTACTTC. Amino acid sequence: CASRTSGRAWEQYF.

The rearrangement links TRBV3-1 (or the pseudogene TRBV3-2) to TRBJ2-7, with TRBD2 matching over 9 bases. The germline gives CDR1 LGHDT, CDR2 YNNKEL (reference sequence). CDR3 length: 15 amino acids. V lost 3 bases and J lost 7; bases outside the gene matches: 10. Here the CDR3 DNA reads TGTGCCAGCAGCCATATAGCGGGGGCCTGGTTTGAGCAGTACTTC. It yields the protein CASSHIAGAWFEQYF.

J is TRBJ1-2 and V is TRBV28, with D uncertain. Germline V gene lookup returns CDR1 MDHEN and CDR2 SYDVKM. The V gene lost 2 bases and the J gene lost 5 bases, with 15 bases spanning the gap. CDR3 length: 15 amino acids. CDR3 nucleotide sequence: TGTGCCAGCAGTTTACTGCGGGCCAGCCATTATGGCTACACCTTC. This gives the protein CASSLLRASHYGYTF.

The genes are TRBV25-1 and TRBJ1-4, with D possibly matching TRBD1 (6 bases). V was cut by 3 bases and J by 4 bases, with 12 bases left in between. This CDR3 spans 15 amino acids. Germline CDR1 and CDR2: MGHDK and SYGVNS. This chain's CDR3 is CASSDRTANNEKLFF. CDR3 nucleotides: TGTGCCAGCAGTGACAGGACAGCAAATAATGAAAAACTGTTTTTT. Combining the CDR3 with reference TRBV25-1 and TRBJ1-4 gives the whole variable domain EADIYQTPRYLVIGTGKKITLECSQTMGHDKMYWYQQDPGMELHLIHYSYGVNSTEKGDLSSESTVSRIRTEHFPLTLESARPSHTSQYLCASSDRTANNEKLFFGSGTQLSVL.

The V call is TRBV27, the J call TRBJ2-5; TRBD2 matches 14 bases. The CDR3 consists of 14 residues. CDR1 MNHEY and CDR2 SMNVEV come from the germline V gene (reference sequence). J was trimmed by 11 bases and V by 2 bases; bases with no gene match: 4. The CDR3 DNA follows: TGTGCCAGCAGTTTAATGGGACTAGCGGGAGAGCAGTACTTC. It encodes CASSLMGLAGEQYF.

The V gene is TRBV7-2, the J gene TRBJ2-5, with 7 bases that match TRBD2. CDR1 is SGHTA, CDR2 FQGNSA, per germline. The J segment lost 3 bases and the V segment lost 2 bases, leaving 9 bases of the junction unmatched. The CDR3 is 16 amino acids. The CDR3 nucleotides read TGTGCCAGCAGCTTACGGCGGGGGAACTACAAAGAGACCCAGTACTTC. Encoded protein: CASSLRRGNYKETQYF.

The CDR3 DNA reads as TGTGCCAGCACGCGAGAGACAGGGACCGAGCAGTACTTC. Its translation: CASTRETGTEQYF. The rearrangement joins TRBV2 to TRBJ2-7; 7 nucleotides line up with TRBD1. The length of the CDR3 is 13 residues. The germline gives CDR1 SNHLY, CDR2 FYNNEI. V shed 7 bases and J 6 bases; nucleotides not matched to a gene: 9.

There are a few counts of this clone. CDR3 DNA sequence: TGTGCCAGCAGCCCCCGACAGGGAGCCTCGAACACTGAAGCTTTCTTT. It yields the protein CASSPRQGASNTEAFF. J is TRBJ1-1 and V is TRBV9; 7 positions agree with TRBD1. The CDR3 sequence is 16 residues long. Germline CDR1 reads SGDLS; CDR2 reads YYNGEE. The V and J ends lost 4 bases and 1 base, in that order; junction bases with no gene match: 10.

This clone was recorded only once. This rearrangement joins TRBV7-8 to TRBJ1-5; D might be TRBD1 (5 bases). This CDR3 spans 13 amino acids. In germline, CDR1 is SGHVS, CDR2 FQNEAQ. The V and J ends lost 5 bases and 7 bases respectively, with 12 bases between them. The CDR3 DNA sequence: TGTGCCAGCAGCCCCCGGGGGGGGCAGCCCCAGCATTTT. Its protein is CASSPRGGQPQHF.

V is TRBV6-5 and J is TRBJ1-6, with D perhaps matching TRBD1 (5 bases). This CDR3 has 16 amino acids. Germline-derived CDR1 and CDR2 are MNHEY and SVGAGI. V lost 0 bases, J lost 7 bases, and 13 bases lay in between. This CDR3 is CASSYSLYGGNSPLHF. CDR3 DNA: TGTGCCAGCAGTTACTCGCTGTATGGGGGGAATTCACCCCTCCACTTT.

DNA for the CDR3: TGTGCCAGCAGTCCCTTAGCGGGAGGGATGTACGAGCAGTACTTC. Translated: CASSPLAGGMYEQYF. The chain has TRBV2 and TRBJ2-7; TRBD2 matches 11 bases. J was trimmed by 4 bases and V by 5 bases; bases with no gene match: 7. Per the germline V gene, CDR1 is SNHLY and CDR2 is FYNNEI. The CDR3 extends over 15 amino acids.

V and J are TRBV4-3 and TRBJ2-6; a possible D gene is TRBD2 (5 bases). This CDR3 is built from 18 residues. Germline CDR1 LGHNA, CDR2 YSLEER. The ends were cut back, 0 bases at V and 0 bases at J, with 12 bases in the middle. The CDR3 here is CASSQDRESASGANVLTF. CDR3 coding DNA: TGCGCCAGCAGCCAAGATCGGGAATCGGCCTCTGGGGCCAACGTCCTGACTTTC.

This chain joins TRBV6-5 and TRBJ1-6; D unclear. The germline V gene encodes CDR1 MNHEY and CDR2 SVGAGI. This CDR3 is built from 14 residues. Trimming pared 7 bases from V and 0 bases from J, leaving 7 bases between. The CDR3 loop is CASIWSSYNSPLHF. CDR3 bases: TGTGCCAGCATCTGGAGCTCCTATAATTCACCCCTCCACTTT.

V usage is TRBV24-1 and J usage is TRBJ1-2; 10 bases fit TRBD1. Trimming removed 3 bases from V and 4 bases from J; junction bases left unmatched: 10. Germline CDR1 KGHDR, CDR2 SFDVKD. The length of the CDR3 is 17 residues. CDR3 DNA: TGTGCCACCAGTGATCCCGGGACAGGGGAAGCCACCTATGGCTACACCTTC. Amino acids: CATSDPGTGEATYGYTF.

The chain recombines TRBV7-9 with TRBJ2-7, with 15 bases fitting TRBD2. V shed 2 bases, J shed 6 bases, and the junction held 11 bases outside the gene matches. The germline V gene encodes CDR1 SEHNR and CDR2 FQNEAQ (reference sequence). The CDR3 has 18 amino acids. CDR3 sequence (DNA): TGTGCCAGCAGCTTAAACCTGGGACTAGCGGGAGGCGGGGCCGAGCAGTACTTC. Its protein product is CASSLNLGLAGGGAEQYF.

The V call is TRBV4-2, the J call TRBJ2-7; the match to TRBD2 covers 10 bases. V shed 4 bases, J shed 2 bases, and the junction held 5 bases outside the gene matches. The CDR3 runs to 15 residues. Germline V gives CDR1 LGHNA, CDR2 YNFKEQ. CDR3 sequence: CASSPGLAAAYEQYF. DNA for the CDR3: TGTGCCAGCAGCCCCGGACTAGCGGCCGCCTACGAGCAGTACTTC.

This chain links TRBV13 with TRBJ1-6; D perhaps matches TRBD1 (6 bases). The CDR3 extends over 16 amino acids. V was trimmed by 5 bases and J by 9 bases, leaving 20 bases between them. Germline assignment: CDR1 PRHDT and CDR2 FYEKMQ (reference sequence). The CDR3 is CASSPGPQIQGSPLHF. CDR3 nucleotide sequence: TGTGCCAGCAGCCCTGGACCCCAGATACAGGGTTCACCCCTCCACTTT.

The chain has TRBV7-8 and TRBJ2-1; D is unresolved. CDR1 is SGHVS and CDR2 is FQNEAQ in the germline V gene. Trimming removed 4 bases from V and 7 bases from J, with 5 bases in between. The CDR3 contains 11 residues. This chain's CDR3 is CASSSGNEQFF. CDR3 nucleotides: TGTGCCAGCAGCTCGGGTAATGAGCAGTTCTTC.

V usage is TRBV12-3 or TRBV12-4 and J usage is TRBJ1-2, with 8 positions matching TRBD1. V shed 5 bases, J shed 4 bases, and the junction held 3 bases outside the gene matches. The length of the CDR3 is 13 residues. Here the CDR3 reads CASSTDRAYGYTF. CDR3 DNA: TGTGCCAGCAGTACGGACAGGGCCTATGGCTACACCTTC.